The next 5 T cell receptor beta chains were all read from a single sample in a study of neurological immune-mediated disorders (dated by TCRdb to between 2017 and 2020). Receptor libraries were prepared by 5' RACE. Sequenced using an Illumina HiSeq 2500. The public sequencing data were trimmed at Q25 with fastp and processed into clonotypes with MiXCR by TCRdb, which kept only in-frame beta chains. For every CDR3 protein sequence, its rows merge into one entry that carries the most common genes and DNA. Counted in this sample were tens of thousands of distinct CDR3 sequences; approximately 9.1% of them appeared once. The ten most abundant clones make up 1.5% to 2% of the sample. The time point label, read with the paper, signifies: longitudinal time-point 1 (baseline). Sequenced: PBMCs. The receptor set was obtained from a woman in her thirties or forties in good health.

This clonotype was seen ten or more times. The germline gene is not matched at one end of the junction; a read error may be the cause. This chain connects TRBV7-2 to TRBJ2-7; 12 bases line up with TRBD2. CDR1 SGHTA and CDR2 FQGNSA come from the germline V gene. This CDR3 is 16 amino acids long. Here the CDR3 reads CASSAGLAGLHYGQYF. Here the CDR3 DNA reads TGTGCCAGCAGCGCCGGACTAGCGGGGCTACACTACGGGCAGTACTTC.

The table lists this clonotype with many counts. The gene calls are TRBV20-1 and TRBJ2-3, with unresolved D. The CDR3 length is 11 residues. From germline, CDR1 is DFQATT and CDR2 SNEGSKA (reference sequence). V was pared by 6 bases and J by 3 bases, with 7 bases between. The CDR3 DNA reads as TGCAGTGCGACCCGTACAGATACGCAGTATTTT. Translation gives CSATRTDTQYF.

This clonotype was seen a few times. The chain couples TRBV20-1 to TRBJ2-1; 9 bases match TRBD1. The CDR3 contains 16 residues. J gave up 6 bases and V 0 bases, and 9 bases lay outside the gene matches. Germline values: CDR1 DFQATT, CDR2 SNEGSKA (reference sequence). CDR3 DNA sequence: TGCAGTGCTAGAGATCCCCGGGACAGGGACTCCAATGAGCAGTTCTTC. This codes for CSARDPRDRDSNEQFF.

The rearrangement links TRBV6-6 to TRBJ2-7, with D perhaps given as TRBD1 or TRBD2 (5 bases each). Per the germline V gene, CDR1 is MNHNY and CDR2 is SVGAGI (reference sequence). The CDR3 contains 13 residues. Trimming left V 8 bases short and J 0 bases short, with 11 bases between. In DNA, the CDR3 is TGTGCCAGCCAATTGGGGGACTCCTACGAGCAGTACTTC. Encoded protein: CASQLGDSYEQYF.

This clonotype was counted at least ten times. The genes are TRBV5-1 and TRBJ2-7; 7 bases line up with TRBD1. With V trimmed by 4 bases and J by 1 base, 11 bases remained unmatched. The CDR3 is 16 residues long. The germline gives CDR1 SGHRS, CDR2 YFSETQ. In nucleotides, the CDR3 is TGCGCCAGCAGCCCGACCGGGACAGTCCGATCCTACGAGCAGTACTTC. Its protein product is CASSPTGTVRSYEQYF. The full variable domain, completed using reference TRBV5-1 and TRBJ2-7, is KAGVTQTPRYLIKTRGQQVTLSCSPISGHRSVSWYQQTPGQGLQFLFEYFSETQRNKGNFPGRFSGRQFSNSRSEMNVSTLELGDSALYLCASSPTGTVRSYEQYFGPGTRLTVT.